The next 24 T cell receptor beta chains were all read from a single sample in a study of control samples from healthy donors and cancer patients (dated by TCRdb to 2018 to 2021). The library relied on the immunoSEQ multiplex PCR assay. TCRdb provides this immuneACCESS table in a form limited to in-frame rearrangements. Some clones are lacking; in checked studies, under half of them reflect an unresolved V gene, and why the rest are absent is not known. The sample data list about 140,000 clones, and 80% to 90% of these were observed just once. 8.5% to 9.5% of the sample comes from the top ten. The specimen was blood. These receptors were obtained from a woman aged 25 to 39 in good health.

Notes on this clone: A read error may produce the germline difference seen at one junction end. The CDR3 nucleotides read TGTGCCAGCAGTTACTCGGAGGTGGCTGGCGCCAACGTCCTGACTTTC. It yields the protein CASSYSEVAGANVLTF. The chain is built from TRBV6-5 and TRBJ2-6, with D tentatively TRBD2 (5 bases). Germline V lookup: CDR1 MNHEY, CDR2 SVGAGI. The CDR3 is 16 residues long.

V usage is TRBV28 and J usage is TRBJ2-2, with no clear D. The V end lost 5 bases, the J end lost 2 bases, and 6 bases lay between the germline ends. Germline lookup yields CDR1 MDHEN and CDR2 SYDVKM. The CDR3 consists of 13 residues. The CDR3 sequence: CASSALNTGELFF. In DNA form, the CDR3 reads TGTGCCAGCAGTGCCCTAAACACCGGGGAGCTGTTTTTT. Drawing the rest from reference TRBV28 and TRBJ2-2, the complete variable domain is DVKVTQSSRYLVKRTGEKVFLECVQDMDHENMFWYRQDPGLGLRLIYFSYDVKMKEKGDIPEGYSVSREKKERFSLILESASTNQTSMYLCASSALNTGELFFGEGSRLTVL.

The V gene is TRBV24-1, the J gene TRBJ2-1; TRBD1 might be the D (5 bases). Trimming removed 5 bases from V and 6 bases from J, with 13 bases in between. Germline-derived CDR1 and CDR2 are KGHDR and SFDVKD. CDR3 length: 14 residues. The CDR3 sequence: CATSAGSPINEQFF. The CDR3 nucleotides read TGTGCCACCAGTGCAGGGTCCCCGATCAATGAGCAGTTCTTC.

The V gene is TRBV28, the J gene TRBJ2-7, with D possibly TRBD2 on 6 matching bases. Germline V gene data show CDR1 as MDHEN and CDR2 as SYDVKM. V shed 5 bases and J shed 6 bases, with 8 bases lying between them. This CDR3 comprises 11 residues. Written as DNA, the CDR3 is TGTGCCAGCAGTGGGGACTTCGAGCAGTACTTC. Translated: CASSGDFEQYF.

V gene TRBV6-1 combines with J gene TRBJ2-7; no clear D. The germline gives CDR1 MNHNS, CDR2 SASEGT. The CDR3 sequence is 15 residues long. The ends were cut back, 1 base at V and 3 bases at J, with 13 bases in the middle. The CDR3 here is CASSEEALPDYEQYF. For the CDR3, the DNA is TGTGCCAGCAGTGAAGAAGCTCTACCGGACTACGAGCAGTACTTC.

This clone came up a few times. This sequence joins TRBV3-1 (or the pseudogene TRBV3-2) and TRBJ1-2; D is unclear. Germline V lookup: CDR1 LGHDT, CDR2 YNNKEL (reference sequence). CDR3 length: 13 residues. Trimming pared 1 base from V and 6 bases from J, leaving 9 bases between. The CDR3 region is CASSQAWGDGYTF. The CDR3 DNA follows: TGTGCCAGCAGCCAAGCTTGGGGAGATGGCTACACCTTC.

This rearrangement joins TRBV4-2 to TRBJ2-1, with 7 positions matching TRBD2. The CDR3 covers 15 residues. Trimming cost V 0 bases and J 5 bases; bases outside gene matches: 4. Per the germline V gene, CDR1 is LGHNA and CDR2 is YNFKEQ. DNA for the CDR3: TGTGCCAGCAGCCAAGATCGGGGGGTCCACAATGAGCAGTTCTTC. It translates to CASSQDRGVHNEQFF.

The V and J genes are TRBV5-8 and TRBJ1-1; D gene unclear. The V gene lost 0 bases and the J gene lost 6 bases, with 9 bases spanning the gap. The CDR3 has 13 amino acids. CDR1 and CDR2 from the germline V gene are SGHTS and YDEGEE. CDR3: CASSLGILSEAFF. CDR3 coding DNA: TGTGCCAGCAGCTTGGGCATTCTTTCTGAAGCTTTCTTT. Supplemented by reference TRBV5-8 and TRBJ1-1, the full variable domain reads EAGVTQSPTHLIKTRGQQATLRCSPISGHTSVYWYQQALGLGLQFLLWYDEGEERNRGNFPPRFSGRQFPNYSSELNVNALELEDSALYLCASSLGILSEAFFGQGTRLTVV.

The table lists this clone with a few counts. The chain is built from TRBV18 and TRBJ2-7; D unresolved. The V and J ends lost 3 bases and 3 bases respectively, with 9 bases between them. The CDR3 has 13 residues. The V gene's germline CDR1 is KGHSH and CDR2 LQKENI. The CDR3 DNA reads TGTGCCAGCTCACCCGGACCGAACTACGAGCAGTACTTC. Its protein product is CASSPGPNYEQYF. The full variable domain, with the rest looked up from reference TRBV18 and TRBJ2-7, is NAGVMQNPRHLVRRRGQEARLRCSPMKGHSHVYWYRQLPEEGLKFMVYLQKENIIDESGMPKERFSAEFPKEGPSILRIQQVVRGDSAAYFCASSPGPNYEQYFGPGTRLTVT.

A single count supports this clone. CDR3 in amino acids: CASSVLTSGDEQFF. Written as DNA, the CDR3 is TGTGCCAGCAGTGTCCTAACGTCGGGGGATGAGCAGTTCTTC. J is TRBJ2-1 and V is TRBV25-1; TRBD2 is a possible D gene (6 bases). The CDR3 totals 14 residues. CDR1 is MGHDK, CDR2 SYGVNS, per germline. V dropped 4 bases and J dropped 8 bases, with 15 bases sitting between them.

Only a few counts were recorded for this clone. The V and J genes are TRBV29-1 and TRBJ2-1; TRBD2 aligns across 12 bases. V gave up 4 bases and J gave up 7 bases; unmatched junction bases: 8. This CDR3 comprises 15 residues. Germline V gene sequence: CDR1 SQVTM, CDR2 ANQGSEA. For the CDR3, the DNA is TGCAGCGTTGTTAAGCTAGCGGGAGGGGGGAATGAGCAGTTCTTC. Residues: CSVVKLAGGGNEQFF.

The rearrangement links TRBV19 to TRBJ2-5; D remains ambiguous. The CDR3 totals 14 residues. From germline, CDR1 is LNHDA and CDR2 SQIVND (reference sequence). The germline V and J ends were trimmed by 3 bases and 1 base, with 9 bases remaining between them. CDR3 sequence (DNA): TGTGCCAGTAGTATTCAGCACAGCCAAGAGACCCAGTACTTC. It is translated as CASSIQHSQETQYF.

This chain joins TRBV3-1 (or the pseudogene TRBV3-2) and TRBJ1-3; D not certain. Germline V gene sequence: CDR1 LGHDT, CDR2 YNNKEL (reference sequence). This CDR3 has 15 amino acids. The V and J ends lost 1 base and 4 bases respectively, with 11 bases between them. CDR3 residues: CASSQVTGYGNTIYF. CDR3 DNA: TGTGCCAGCAGCCAAGTAACCGGGTACGGAAACACCATATATTTT.

V gene TRBV28 combines with J gene TRBJ1-1; the D is unclear. The CDR3 loop spans 15 amino acids. Trimming shortened V by 4 bases and J by 0 bases, and 12 bases separated the two germline ends. Germline loops: CDR1 MDHEN, CDR2 SYDVKM. DNA of the CDR3: TGTGCCAGCAGTTCATCTGGACGGCTGAACACTGAAGCTTTCTTT. Protein product: CASSSSGRLNTEAFF.

This sequence joins TRBV11-3 and TRBJ2-4; 10 bases match TRBD2. Germline V gene lookup returns CDR1 SGHNT and CDR2 YENEEA. The trim removed 2 bases at V and 5 bases at J, leaving 12 bases unmatched. The CDR3 is 18 amino acids. The DNA of the CDR3 is TGTGCCAGCAGCTTAATCCGTTGGAGCGGGAGGGCCGAAAACATTCAGTACTTC. Protein product: CASSLIRWSGRAENIQYF. The whole variable domain, remainder taken from reference TRBV11-3 and TRBJ2-4, is EAGVVQSPRYKIIEKKQPVAFWCNPISGHNTLYWYLQNLGQGPELLIRYENEEAVDDSQLPKDRFSAERLKGVDSTLKIQPAELGDSAVYLCASSLIRWSGRAENIQYFGAGTRLSVL.

This chain links TRBV7-6 with TRBJ1-3, with TRBD1 identical over 10 bases. The CDR3 loop spans 17 amino acids. Germline CDR1 and CDR2: SGHVS and FNYEAQ. V shed 5 bases and J 0 bases; nucleotides not matched to a gene: 7. The chain's CDR3 is CASSRSGQGTSGNTIYF. The CDR3 region has the DNA TGTGCCAGCAGCCGATCGGGACAGGGGACCTCTGGAAACACCATATATTTT.

The gene calls are TRBV7-2 and TRBJ2-3; D is tentatively TRBD1 or TRBD2 (5 bases each). With 5 bases removed from V and 4 bases from J, the gap between germline ends came to 19 bases. The CDR3 contains 16 residues. CDR1 SGHTA and CDR2 FQGNSA come from the germline V gene. CDR3 sequence (DNA): TGTGCCAGCAGCCGGGTTTTGGGGGATATCTCAGATACGCAGTATTTT. This sequence encodes CASSRVLGDISDTQYF.

This sequence joins TRBV7-8 and TRBJ2-7; unclear D gene. Trimming pared 2 bases from V and 2 bases from J, leaving 4 bases between. This CDR3 spans 12 amino acids. Germline V gene lookup returns CDR1 SGHVS and CDR2 FQNEAQ. The CDR3 nucleotides are TGTGCCAGCAGCTTAACGGCCTACGAGCAGTACTTC. Encoded protein: CASSLTAYEQYF.

The chain couples TRBV7-9 to TRBJ1-4; D is uncertain. This CDR3 has 16 amino acids. Germline values: CDR1 SEHNR, CDR2 FQNEAQ (reference sequence). V lost 2 bases to trimming and J lost 3 bases, with 13 bases between them. The CDR3 sequence: CASSLSGRQPNEKLFF. In DNA, the CDR3 is TGTGCCAGCAGCTTAAGCGGGAGGCAGCCTAATGAAAAACTGTTTTTT.

V usage is TRBV7-2 and J usage is TRBJ2-3, with TRBD1 identical over 7 bases. Germline V gives CDR1 SGHTA, CDR2 FQGNSA. The CDR3 is 14 residues long. V was pared by 5 bases and J by 5 bases, with 7 bases of the junction left unmatched. CDR3 residues: CASSARTGVDTQYF. CDR3 sequence (DNA): TGTGCCAGCAGCGCACGAACAGGGGTAGATACGCAGTATTTT.

In nucleotides, the CDR3 is TGTGCCAGCAGCAACGGCGCGGGACTCGGCTACGAGCAGTACTTC. Residues: CASSNGAGLGYEQYF. The V gene is TRBV3-1 (or the pseudogene TRBV3-2), the J gene TRBJ2-7; D perhaps matches TRBD2 (6 bases). Deletions cut 5 bases from V and 3 bases from J, with 17 bases between. Germline CDR1 LGHDT, CDR2 YNNKEL (reference sequence). The CDR3 has 15 residues.

This clone came up once. This chain links TRBV29-1 with TRBJ1-5, with D tentatively TRBD1 (6 bases). The CDR3 extends over 16 amino acids. V shed 7 bases and J shed 1 base, with 20 bases lying between them. Germline assignment: CDR1 SQVTM and CDR2 ANQGSEA. The CDR3 coding sequence is TGCAGCGCCGAAAAGGGGGGGCTCCAAAGCAATCAGCCCCAGCATTTT. This translates into CSAEKGGLQSNQPQHF.

The chain recombines TRBV3-1 (or the pseudogene TRBV3-2) with TRBJ2-5; D gene ambiguous. Trimming left V 0 bases short and J 3 bases short, with 8 bases between. This CDR3 has 14 residues. The germline gives CDR1 LGHDT, CDR2 YNNKEL (reference sequence). CDR3 region: CASSQDHREETQYF. As DNA, the CDR3 is TGTGCCAGCAGCCAAGATCATAGGGAAGAGACCCAGTACTTC.

This clone is a singleton in its sample. The chain couples TRBV6-5 to TRBJ1-5; D perhaps matches TRBD1 (6 bases). Looked up from germline, CDR1 is MNHEY and CDR2 is SVGAGI. The CDR3 runs to 15 residues. Trimming shortened V by 0 bases and J by 2 bases, and 8 bases separated the two germline ends. The CDR3 loop is CASSYSRTGNQPQHF. CDR3 DNA sequence: TGTGCCAGCAGTTACTCTAGGACAGGCAATCAGCCCCAGCATTTT.